Listed here is a single T cell receptor (beta chain). The sample comes from a study of blood T cell repertoires in COVID-19. V was clipped by 0 bases and J by 4 bases; unmatched bases: 4. Germline loops: CDR1 SGDLS, CDR2 YYNGEE. This CDR3 has 16 amino acids. TCRdb's copy holds only in-frame clones and misses some; the assay was immunoSEQ multiplex PCR. Counted here are about 260,000 clones, about 83% occurring once; the ten biggest clones make up approximately 9%. The clonotype was recovered from a woman aged 45-65 years who had recovered from COVID-19. The material sequenced was peripheral blood. The chain has TRBV9 and TRBJ2-3, with 11 bases identical to TRBD2. CDR3 DNA sequence: TGTGCCAGCAGCGTAGGTAGCGGGGGGGCAGCAGATACGCAGTATTTT. Encoded protein: CASSVGSGGAADTQYF.